What follows describes a single T cell receptor beta chain. Its specificity is not known. The sample is drawn from a study of cytomegalovirus exposure and HLA in healthy donors. Study-level findings and limits: What a later analysis reportedly showed was that an Asian-associated ancestry cluster had fewer N-insertions than the approximately 700-donor mean. Trimming of TCR beta V- and J-genes showed a link, identified in a later analysis, to a missense DCLRE1C variant. The authors confirmed in vitro that a few CMV-associated chains were specific for CMV antigens.

Use of 60 Vbeta and 13 Jbeta primers characterized the PCR. Here immunoSEQ multiplex PCR was the method, and the copy in TCRdb shows in-frame clones only, minus some. This sample has around 150,000 clones, with roughly 82% found just once. Germline-derived CDR1 and CDR2 are LNHNV and YYDKDF (reference sequence). V shed 1 base, J shed 7 bases, and the junction held 7 bases outside the gene matches. The CDR3 length is 16 residues. The TCR originated in a girl aged 5-17 years in good health and CMV-seropositive. Material: PBMCs. J is TRBJ1-4 and V is TRBV15, with 9 bases lining up with TRBD1. The CDR3 spells CATSRGEGQGGEKLFF. The CDR3 DNA is TGTGCCACCAGCAGAGGGGAGGGACAGGGTGGTGAAAAACTGTTTTTT.